This TCR beta chain was identified during a study of T-cell reconstitution after alpha-beta-depleted transplantation in children. Preparation of the TCRbeta library was carried out with unique molecular identifiers. TCRdb fed the PCR reads into MiXCR, producing one record per CDR3 protein. The data show 150,000 to 250,000 distinct CDR3 sequences, about 14% seen once. The V and J ends lost 0 bases and 0 bases respectively, with 6 bases between them. CDR1 SGHAT and CDR2 FQNNGV come from the germline V gene. This CDR3 contains 14 residues. The table lists this clonotype with many counts. The TCR comes from a human donor who donated a stem cell graft to a child with acute lymphoblastic leukemia. This chain joins TRBV11-2 and TRBJ2-7; unclear D gene. The sequenced sample was PBMCs from the stem cell graft donor, obtained from the stem cell graft. CDR3 sequence: CASSLDWSSYEQYF. Written as DNA, the CDR3 is TGTGCCAGCAGCTTAGATTGGAGCTCCTACGAGCAGTACTTC.